This T cell receptor (beta chain) was recorded in a study of Graves' ophthalmopathy and Graves' hyperthyroidism. Investigators amplified TCR beta CDR3 regions from RNA transcripts. The first round was an RT-PCR with HTBI primers, and the second round was a multiplex PCR. TCRdb recomputed calls from the multiplex PCR reads with MiXCR, one row per CDR3 protein. This sample has 900,000 to 1,200,000 distinct CDR3 sequences; about 35% occur once, and the top ten carry around 10%. Germline loops: CDR1 SGHRS, CDR2 YFSETQ. The CDR3 sequence is 10 residues long. Regarding this clonotype: The junction differs from germline at one of its ends, possibly a read error.

Sequencing was performed on peripheral blood or thyroid tissue (not recorded which). The chain uses TRBV5-1 and TRBJ2-2; 10 positions agree with TRBD1. This sequence was found in an adult man with Graves' hyperthyroidism. CDR3 sequence: CASSTGDRGF. Written as DNA, the CDR3 is TGCGCCAGCAGCACCGGGGACAGGGGTTTT.